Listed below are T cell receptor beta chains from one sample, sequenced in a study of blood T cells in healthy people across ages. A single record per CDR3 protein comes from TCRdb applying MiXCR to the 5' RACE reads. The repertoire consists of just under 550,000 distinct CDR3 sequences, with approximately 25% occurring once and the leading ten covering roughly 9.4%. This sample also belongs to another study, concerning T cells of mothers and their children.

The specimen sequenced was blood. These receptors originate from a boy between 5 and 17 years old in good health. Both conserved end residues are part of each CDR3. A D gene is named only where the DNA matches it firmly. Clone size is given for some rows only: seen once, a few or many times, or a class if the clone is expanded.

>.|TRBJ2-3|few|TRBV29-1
TGCAGCGTTTCACCGGGACAAAGCACAGATACGCAGTATTTT
CSVSPGQSTDTQYF
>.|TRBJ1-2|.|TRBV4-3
TGCGCCAGCAGCGTGGATGGAGATCGGGGCTACACCTTC
CASSVDGDRGYTF
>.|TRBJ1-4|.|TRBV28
TGTGCCAGCAGTTTTCACGAAAAACTGTTTTTT
CASSFHEKLFF
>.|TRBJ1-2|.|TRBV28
TGTGCCAGCAGTTTCAGCTCGGCAGGGGCCTCCCTGGAATATGGCTACACCTTC
CASSFSSAGASLEYGYTF
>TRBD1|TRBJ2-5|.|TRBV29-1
TGCAGCGTTGATCCGGGACAGGGGGCAGTGGAGACCCAGTACTTC
CSVDPGQGAVETQYF
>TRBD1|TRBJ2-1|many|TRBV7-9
TGTGCCAGCAGCGCAGACAGGGGCTCCTACAATGAGCAGTTCTTC
CASSADRGSYNEQFF
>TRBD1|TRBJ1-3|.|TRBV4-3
TGCGCCAGCAGCCAAGAAAGTTTGGACAGGGATCCCGGAAACACCATATATTTT
CASSQESLDRDPGNTIYF
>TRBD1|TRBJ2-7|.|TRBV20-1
TGCAGTGCTAGAGACAAATTTAGCAGGGGGCCTAACTACGAGCAGTACTTC
CSARDKFSRGPNYEQYF
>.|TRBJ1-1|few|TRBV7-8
TGTGCCAGCAGGGGGGGCATCATGAACACTGAAGCTTTCTTT
CASRGGIMNTEAFF
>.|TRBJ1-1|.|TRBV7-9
TGTGCCAGCAGCCAAGCAGGGGAGGGCACTGAAGCTTTCTTT
CASSQAGEGTEAFF
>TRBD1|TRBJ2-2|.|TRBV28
TGTGCCAGCACTTTGTCTACAGGGGGCCCGAACACCGGGGAGCTGTTTTTT
CASTLSTGGPNTGELFF
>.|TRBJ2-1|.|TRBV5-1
TGCGCCAGCAGCTTGGGGCAGGGTTGGAATGAGCAGTTCTTC
CASSLGQGWNEQFF
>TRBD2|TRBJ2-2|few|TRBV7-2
TGTGCCAGTAGCCGTAGCGGGAGTAAGGCCGGGGAGCTGTTTTTT
CASSRSGSKAGELFF